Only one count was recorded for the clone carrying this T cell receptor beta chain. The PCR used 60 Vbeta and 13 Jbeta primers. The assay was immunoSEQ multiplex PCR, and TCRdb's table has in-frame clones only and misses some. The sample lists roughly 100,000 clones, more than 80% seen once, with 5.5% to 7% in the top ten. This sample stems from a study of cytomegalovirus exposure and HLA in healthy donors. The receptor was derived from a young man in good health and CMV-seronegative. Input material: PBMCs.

The CDR3 nucleotides read TGTGCCATCAGTGGGATCACAGGCAATCAGCCCCAGCATTTT. Residues: CAISGITGNQPQHF. The chain combines TRBV10-3 with TRBJ1-5, with unresolved D. Trimming cost V 4 bases and J 2 bases, with 9 bases left between them. The CDR3 sequence is 14 residues long. Germline-derived CDR1 and CDR2 are ENHRY and SYGVKD.